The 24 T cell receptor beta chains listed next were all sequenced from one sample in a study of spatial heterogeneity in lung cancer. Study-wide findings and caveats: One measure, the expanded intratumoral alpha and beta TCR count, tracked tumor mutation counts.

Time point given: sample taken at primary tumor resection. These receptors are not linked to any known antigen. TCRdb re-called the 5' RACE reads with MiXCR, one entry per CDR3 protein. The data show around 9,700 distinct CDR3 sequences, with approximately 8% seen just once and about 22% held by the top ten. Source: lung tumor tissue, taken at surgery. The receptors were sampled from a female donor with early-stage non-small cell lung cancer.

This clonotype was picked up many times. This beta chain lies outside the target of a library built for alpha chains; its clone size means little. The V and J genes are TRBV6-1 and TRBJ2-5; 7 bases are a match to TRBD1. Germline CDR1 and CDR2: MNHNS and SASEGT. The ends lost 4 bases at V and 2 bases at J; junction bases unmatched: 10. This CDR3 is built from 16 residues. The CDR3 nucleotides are TGTGCCAGCAGTGCCCCCGGGACAGAAAAGCAAGAGACCCAGTACTTC. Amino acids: CASSAPGTEKQETQYF.

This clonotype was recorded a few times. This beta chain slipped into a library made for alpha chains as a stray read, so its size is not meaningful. CDR3 protein: CSASPGQVAGYTF. The CDR3 DNA reads as TGCAGTGCTAGCCCAGGACAGGTAGCCGGCTACACCTTC. The chain couples TRBV20-1 to TRBJ1-2; TRBD1 aligns across 7 bases. The CDR3 contains 13 residues. The germline V gene has CDR1 DFQATT and CDR2 SNEGSKA (reference sequence). The J segment lost 8 bases and the V segment lost 3 bases, leaving 9 bases of the junction unmatched.

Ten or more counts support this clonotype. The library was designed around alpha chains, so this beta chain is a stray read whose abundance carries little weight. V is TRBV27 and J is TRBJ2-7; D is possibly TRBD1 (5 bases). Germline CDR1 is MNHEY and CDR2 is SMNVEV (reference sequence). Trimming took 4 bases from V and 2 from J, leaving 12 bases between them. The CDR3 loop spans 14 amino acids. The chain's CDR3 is CASSSRAGPYEQYF. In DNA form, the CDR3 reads TGTGCCAGCAGTTCCAGGGCAGGGCCCTACGAGCAGTACTTC.

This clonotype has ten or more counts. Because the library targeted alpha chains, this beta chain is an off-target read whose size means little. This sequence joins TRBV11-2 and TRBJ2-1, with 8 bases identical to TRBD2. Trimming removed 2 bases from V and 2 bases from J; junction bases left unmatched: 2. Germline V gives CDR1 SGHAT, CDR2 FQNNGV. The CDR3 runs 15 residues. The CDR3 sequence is CASSLPGLAYNEQFF. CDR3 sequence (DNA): TGTGCCAGCAGCTTACCGGGACTAGCCTACAATGAGCAGTTCTTC.

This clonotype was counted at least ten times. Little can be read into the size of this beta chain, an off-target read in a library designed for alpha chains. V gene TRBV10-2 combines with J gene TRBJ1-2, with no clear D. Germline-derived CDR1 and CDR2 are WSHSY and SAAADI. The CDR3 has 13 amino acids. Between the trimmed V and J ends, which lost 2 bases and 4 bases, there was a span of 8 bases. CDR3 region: CASSEIQVYGYTF. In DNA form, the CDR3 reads TGCGCCAGCAGTGAGATTCAGGTCTATGGCTACACCTTC.

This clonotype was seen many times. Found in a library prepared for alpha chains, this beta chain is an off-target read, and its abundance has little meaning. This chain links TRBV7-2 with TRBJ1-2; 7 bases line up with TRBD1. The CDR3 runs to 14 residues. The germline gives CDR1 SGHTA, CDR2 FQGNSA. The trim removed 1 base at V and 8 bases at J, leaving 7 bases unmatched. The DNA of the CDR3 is TGTGCCAGCAGCTTAGAGACCAGGGGGAGAGGCTACACCTTC. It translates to CASSLETRGRGYTF.

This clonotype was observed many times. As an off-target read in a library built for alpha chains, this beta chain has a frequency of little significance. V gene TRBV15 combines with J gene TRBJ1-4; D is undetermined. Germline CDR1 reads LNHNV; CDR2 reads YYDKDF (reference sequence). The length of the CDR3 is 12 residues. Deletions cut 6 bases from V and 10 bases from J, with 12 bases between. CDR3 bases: TGTGCCACCAGAGTGTCGGCCGGAAAACTGTTTTTT. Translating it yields CATRVSAGKLFF.

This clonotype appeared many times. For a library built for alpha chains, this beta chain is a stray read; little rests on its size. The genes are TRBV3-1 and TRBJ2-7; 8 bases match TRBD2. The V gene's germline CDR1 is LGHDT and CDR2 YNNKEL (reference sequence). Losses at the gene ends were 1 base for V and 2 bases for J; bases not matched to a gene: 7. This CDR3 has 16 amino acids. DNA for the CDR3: TGTGCCAGCAGCCAAGTTCCGGCGGGAGGACCCTACGAGCAGTACTTC. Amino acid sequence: CASSQVPAGGPYEQYF.

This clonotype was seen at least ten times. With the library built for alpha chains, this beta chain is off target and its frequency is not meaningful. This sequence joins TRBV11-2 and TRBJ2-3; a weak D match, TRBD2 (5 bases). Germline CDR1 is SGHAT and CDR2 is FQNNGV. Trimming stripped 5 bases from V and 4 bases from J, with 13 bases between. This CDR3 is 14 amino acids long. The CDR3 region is CASSPSRGADTQYF. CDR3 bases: TGTGCCAGCAGCCCATCACGGGGTGCAGATACGCAGTATTTT.

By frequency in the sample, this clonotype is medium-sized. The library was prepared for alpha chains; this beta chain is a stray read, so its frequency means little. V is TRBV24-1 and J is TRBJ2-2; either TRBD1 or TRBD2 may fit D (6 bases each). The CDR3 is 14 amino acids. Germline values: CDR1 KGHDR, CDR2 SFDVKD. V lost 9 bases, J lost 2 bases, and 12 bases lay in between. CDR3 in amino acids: CATSLGGNTGELFF. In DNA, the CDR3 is TGTGCCACCTCCTTGGGGGGCAACACCGGGGAGCTGTTTTTT.

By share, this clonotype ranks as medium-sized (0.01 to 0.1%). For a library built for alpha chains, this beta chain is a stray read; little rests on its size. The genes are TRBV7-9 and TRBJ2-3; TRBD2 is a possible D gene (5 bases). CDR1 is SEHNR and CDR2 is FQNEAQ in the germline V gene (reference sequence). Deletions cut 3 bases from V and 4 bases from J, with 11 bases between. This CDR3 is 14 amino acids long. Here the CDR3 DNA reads TGTGCCAGCAGCTTGGTGGGGAGCGCAGATACGCAGTATTTT. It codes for CASSLVGSADTQYF.

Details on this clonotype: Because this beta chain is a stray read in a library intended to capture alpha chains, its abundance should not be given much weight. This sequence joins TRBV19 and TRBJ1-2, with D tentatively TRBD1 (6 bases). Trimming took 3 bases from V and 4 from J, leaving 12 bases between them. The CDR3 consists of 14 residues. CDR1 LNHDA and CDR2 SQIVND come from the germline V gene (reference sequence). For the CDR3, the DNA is TGTGCCAGTAGTATCGAAGGGACACCCTATGGCTACACCTTC. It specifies CASSIEGTPYGYTF.

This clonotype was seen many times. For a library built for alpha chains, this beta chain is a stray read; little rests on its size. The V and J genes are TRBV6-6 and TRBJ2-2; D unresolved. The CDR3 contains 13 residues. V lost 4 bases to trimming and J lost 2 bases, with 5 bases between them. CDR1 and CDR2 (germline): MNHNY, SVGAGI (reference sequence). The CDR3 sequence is CASSSSNTGELFF. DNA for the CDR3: TGTGCCAGCAGTTCCAGTAACACCGGGGAGCTGTTTTTT.

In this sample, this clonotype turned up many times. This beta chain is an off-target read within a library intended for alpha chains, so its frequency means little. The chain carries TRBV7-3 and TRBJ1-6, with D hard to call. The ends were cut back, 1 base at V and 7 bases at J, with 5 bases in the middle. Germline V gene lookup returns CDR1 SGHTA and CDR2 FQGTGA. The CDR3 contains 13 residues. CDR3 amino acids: CASSLNGNSPLHF. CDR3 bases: TGTGCCAGCAGCTTAAACGGGAATTCACCCCTCCACTTT.

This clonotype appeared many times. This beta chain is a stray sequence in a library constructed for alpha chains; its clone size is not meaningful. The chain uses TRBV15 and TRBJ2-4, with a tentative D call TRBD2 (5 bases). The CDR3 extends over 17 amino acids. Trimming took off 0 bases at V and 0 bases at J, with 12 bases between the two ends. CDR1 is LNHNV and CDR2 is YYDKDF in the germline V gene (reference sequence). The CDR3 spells CATSRDRRTLAKNIQYF. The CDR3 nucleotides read TGTGCCACCAGCAGAGATCGGAGGACGTTAGCCAAAAACATTCAGTACTTC.

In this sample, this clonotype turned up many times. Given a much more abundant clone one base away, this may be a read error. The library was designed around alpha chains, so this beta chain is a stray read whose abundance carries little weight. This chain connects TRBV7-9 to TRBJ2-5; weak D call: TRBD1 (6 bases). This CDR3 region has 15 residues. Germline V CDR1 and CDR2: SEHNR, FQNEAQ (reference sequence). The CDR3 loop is CTSSLTQGTGETQYF. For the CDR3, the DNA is TGTACCAGCAGCCTGACCCAGGGGACGGGGGAGACCCAGTACTTC.

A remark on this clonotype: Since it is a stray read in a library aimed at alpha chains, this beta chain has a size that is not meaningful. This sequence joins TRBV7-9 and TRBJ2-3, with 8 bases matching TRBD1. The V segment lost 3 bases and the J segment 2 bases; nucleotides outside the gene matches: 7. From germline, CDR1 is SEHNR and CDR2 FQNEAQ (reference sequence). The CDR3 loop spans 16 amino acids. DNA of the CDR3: TGTGCCAGCAGCTTGCGGACAGGGCTTCTCACAGATACGCAGTATTTT. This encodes CASSLRTGLLTDTQYF.

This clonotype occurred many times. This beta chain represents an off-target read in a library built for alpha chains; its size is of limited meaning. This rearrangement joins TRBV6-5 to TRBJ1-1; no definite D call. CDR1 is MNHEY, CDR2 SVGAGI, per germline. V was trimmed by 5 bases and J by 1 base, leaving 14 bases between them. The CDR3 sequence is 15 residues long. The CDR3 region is CASSPQPGANTEAFF. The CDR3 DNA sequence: TGTGCCAGCAGTCCACAACCGGGCGCGAACACTGAAGCTTTCTTT.

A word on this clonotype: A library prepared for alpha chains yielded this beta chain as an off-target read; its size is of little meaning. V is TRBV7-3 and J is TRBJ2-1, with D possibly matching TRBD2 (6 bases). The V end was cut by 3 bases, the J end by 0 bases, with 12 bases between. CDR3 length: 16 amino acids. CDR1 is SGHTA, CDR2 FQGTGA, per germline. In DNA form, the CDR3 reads TGTGCCAGCAGCTTGGCGGGGCAGAGCTCCTACAATGAGCAGTTCTTC. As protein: CASSLAGQSSYNEQFF.

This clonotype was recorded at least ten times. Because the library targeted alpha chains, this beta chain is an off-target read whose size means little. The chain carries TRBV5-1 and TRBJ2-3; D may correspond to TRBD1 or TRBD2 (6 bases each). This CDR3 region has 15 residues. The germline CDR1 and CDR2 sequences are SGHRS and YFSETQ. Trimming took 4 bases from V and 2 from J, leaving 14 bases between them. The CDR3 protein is CASSPRGQLTDTQYF. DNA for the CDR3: TGCGCCAGCAGCCCCCGGGGGCAGCTCACAGATACGCAGTATTTT.

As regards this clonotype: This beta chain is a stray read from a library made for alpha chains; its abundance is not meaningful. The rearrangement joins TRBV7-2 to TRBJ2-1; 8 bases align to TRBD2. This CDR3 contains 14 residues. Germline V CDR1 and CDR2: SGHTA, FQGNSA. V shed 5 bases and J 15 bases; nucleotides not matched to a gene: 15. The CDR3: CASSITREGPGLFF. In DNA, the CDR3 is TGTGCCAGCAGCATTACCCGGGAGGGCCCCGGGCTGTTCTTC.

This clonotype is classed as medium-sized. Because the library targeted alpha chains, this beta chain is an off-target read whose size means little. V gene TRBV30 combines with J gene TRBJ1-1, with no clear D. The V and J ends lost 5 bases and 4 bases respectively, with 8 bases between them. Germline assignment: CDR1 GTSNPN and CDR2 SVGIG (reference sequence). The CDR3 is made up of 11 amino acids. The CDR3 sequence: CAWGSGTEAFF. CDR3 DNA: TGTGCCTGGGGCAGTGGCACTGAAGCTTTCTTT.

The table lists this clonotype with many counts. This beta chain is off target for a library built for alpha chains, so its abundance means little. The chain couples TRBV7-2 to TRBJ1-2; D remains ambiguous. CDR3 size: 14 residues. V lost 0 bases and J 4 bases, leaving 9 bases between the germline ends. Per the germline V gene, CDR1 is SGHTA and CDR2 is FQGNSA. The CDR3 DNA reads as TGTGCCAGCAGCTTAGCGATATGGGTCTATGGCTACACCTTC. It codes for CASSLAIWVYGYTF.

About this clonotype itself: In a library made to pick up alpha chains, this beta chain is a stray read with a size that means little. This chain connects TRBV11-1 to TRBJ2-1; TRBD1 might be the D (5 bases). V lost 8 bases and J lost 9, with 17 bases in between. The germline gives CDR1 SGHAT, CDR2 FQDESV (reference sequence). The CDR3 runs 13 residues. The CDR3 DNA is TGTGCCAGCTCCTATTTTGGGGCGACTGAGCAGTTCTTC. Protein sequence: CASSYFGATEQFF. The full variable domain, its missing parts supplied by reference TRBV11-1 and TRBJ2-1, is EAEVAQSPRYKITEKSQAVAFWCDPISGHATLYWYRQILGQGPELLVQFQDESVVDDSQLPKDRFSAERLKGVDSTLKIQPAELGDSAMYLCASSYFGATEQFFGPGTRLTVL.